The 10 T cell receptor beta chains presented below share a single source sample, sequenced in a study of T-cell memory formation after mild COVID-19. TCRdb called the 5' RACE reads again in MiXCR, with one record for every CDR3 protein. The sample includes 470,000 or so distinct CDR3 sequences, roughly 23% seen only once; the top ten take approximately 12%. Sequenced material: PBMCs or a T cell subset sorted from them (not recorded which). Receptors originate from an adult woman who had mild COVID-19 (a few samples of this study predate the infection). Cell type and time point are not known.

V is TRBV27 and J is TRBJ2-7, with D unclear. The germline V gene encodes CDR1 MNHEY and CDR2 SMNVEV (reference sequence). This CDR3 spans 9 amino acids. V lost 10 bases and J lost 3, with 4 bases in between. The CDR3 sequence: CATNYEQYF. CDR3 sequence (DNA): TGTGCCACCAACTACGAGCAGTACTTC.

This clonotype came up a few times. CDR3 bases: TGTGCCAGCTCACCGCGACAGGCCGAAGCTTTCTTT. This codes for CASSPRQAEAFF. The chain carries TRBV18 and TRBJ1-1, with a possible D match to TRBD1 (6 bases). Trimming pared 3 bases from V and 8 bases from J, leaving 10 bases between. Germline V gene lookup returns CDR1 KGHSH and CDR2 LQKENI. The CDR3 loop spans 12 amino acids.

This clonotype has more than one count but fewer than ten. The chain couples TRBV4-1 to TRBJ2-2; no reliable D call. Germline CDR1 reads MGHRA; CDR2 reads YSYEKL. The CDR3 has 16 residues. V lost 4 bases, J lost 4 bases, and 16 bases lay in between. CDR3 bases: TGCGCCAGCAGCCCCCCGGAATGGGCAGGCACCGGGGAGCTGTTTTTT. Translation: CASSPPEWAGTGELFF.

The chain joins TRBV30 to TRBJ2-6, with D tentatively TRBD1 or TRBD2 (5 bases each). The CDR3 is 14 residues long. V lost 4 bases and J lost 4, with 11 bases in between. Germline CDR1 and CDR2: GTSNPN and SVGIG (reference sequence). CDR3 sequence reads: CAWNAGAGANVLTF. The CDR3 DNA reads as TGTGCCTGGAATGCCGGGGCCGGGGCCAACGTCCTGACTTTC.

The rearrangement links TRBV24-1 to TRBJ2-1; a weak D match, TRBD1 (7 bases). This CDR3 contains 12 residues. Germline CDR1 and CDR2: KGHDR and SFDVKD. V was cut by 5 bases and J by 9 bases, with 10 bases left in between. This CDR3 reads CATSAQGGEQFF. CDR3 DNA sequence: TGTGCCACCAGTGCCCAGGGGGGTGAGCAGTTCTTC.

This clonotype was counted only a few times. In DNA form, the CDR3 reads TGTGCCATTATGGACAAATACGAGCAGTACTTC. Residues: CAIMDKYEQYF. The J gene is TRBJ2-7, the V gene TRBV7-9; D might be TRBD1 (5 bases). Germline loops: CDR1 SEHNR, CDR2 FQNEAQ (reference sequence). The CDR3 contains 11 residues. Trimming left V 10 bases short and J 4 bases short, with 11 bases between. Filled out from reference TRBV7-9 and TRBJ2-7, the complete variable domain reads DTGVSQNPRHKITKRGQNVTFRCDPISEHNRLYWYRQTLGQGPEFLTYFQNEAQLEKSRLLSDRFSAERPKGSFSTLEIQRTEQGDSAMYLCAIMDKYEQYFGPGTRLTVT.

CDR3 protein: CASSWGTSKDEQFF. The CDR3 nucleotides read TGTGCCAGCAGTTGGGGGACTAGTAAAGATGAGCAGTTCTTC. V gene TRBV12-3 or TRBV12-4 combines with J gene TRBJ2-1; 8 nucleotides agree with TRBD2. V shed 4 bases and J 8 bases; nucleotides not matched to a gene: 7. This CDR3 is built from 14 residues.

The V call is TRBV5-1, the J call TRBJ1-1; tentative D call: TRBD1 (5 bases). Deletions cut 0 bases from V and 2 bases from J, with 14 bases between. This CDR3 is 16 amino acids long. Germline values: CDR1 SGHRS, CDR2 YFSETQ. Here the CDR3 reads CASSLEGTGRNTEAFF. The CDR3 DNA is TGCGCCAGCAGCTTGGAAGGTACAGGACGAAACACTGAAGCTTTCTTT.

The chain combines TRBV5-6 with TRBJ2-3; either TRBD1 or TRBD2 may fit D (6 bases each). The CDR3 has 14 residues. With 4 bases removed from V and 1 base from J, the gap between germline ends came to 10 bases. CDR1 is SGHDT, CDR2 YYEEEE, per germline. The CDR3 protein is CASSRRGGTDTQYF. The CDR3 bases are TGTGCCAGCAGCCGGAGGGGGGGCACAGATACGCAGTATTTT.

A word on this clonotype: One end of the junction varies from germline; a read error may be responsible. The rearrangement links TRBV7-9 to TRBJ2-4, with a possible D match to TRBD2 (5 bases). From germline, CDR1 is SEHNR and CDR2 FQNEAQ (reference sequence). The CDR3 totals 14 residues. The CDR3 is CASSLAVTKNIQYF. For the CDR3, the DNA is TGTGCCAGCAGCCTAGCAGTTACTAAAAACATTCAGTACTTC.